Presented here are 19 T cell receptor beta chains from one specimen sequenced in a study of cytotoxic CD8 clonotypes in ibrutinib-treated CLL. Produced via immunoSEQ multiplex PCR; TCRdb's table is partial and in-frame only. The table records fewer than 25,000 clones, roughly 68% of them present only once. Source: PBMCs, taken after 24 months of ibrutinib treatment. Receptor source: a human donor with chronic lymphocytic leukemia.

The chain employs TRBV11-3 and TRBJ2-7, with 8 bases identical to TRBD2. V was pared by 4 bases and J by 0 bases, with 2 bases of the junction left unmatched. The CDR3 has 14 amino acids. Germline loops: CDR1 SGHNT, CDR2 YENEEA. DNA of the CDR3: TGTGCCAGCAGCTCGGGGGGGAGCTCCTACGAGCAGTACTTC. Translating gives CASSSGGSSYEQYF.

This clone was seen a single time. The chain combines TRBV5-6 with TRBJ1-1; D is unresolved. The ends were cut back, 4 bases at V and 2 bases at J, with 18 bases in the middle. CDR1 is SGHDT and CDR2 is YYEEEE in the germline V gene. CDR3 length: 16 amino acids. The CDR3 reads CASSPKSGWLNTEAFF. CDR3 nucleotide sequence: TGTGCCAGCAGCCCTAAGTCGGGGTGGTTAAACACTGAAGCTTTCTTT.

The chain combines TRBV7-5 with TRBJ2-1; the table's D call, TRBD1, has no DNA check behind it. TRBV7-5 constitutes a pseudogene. The CDR3 runs 15 residues. The chain's CDR3 is CASSLAQGDYNEQFF. The CDR3, as DNA: TGTGCCAGCAGCTTAGCACAGGGGGACTACAATGAGCAGTTCTTC.

The chain links TRBV2 to TRBJ2-2; D might be TRBD1 or TRBD2, each matching 5 bases. In germline, CDR1 is SNHLY, CDR2 FYNNEI. V dropped 4 bases and J dropped 1 base, with 7 bases sitting between them. The CDR3 covers 14 residues. CDR3 nucleotide sequence: TGTGCCAGCAGTGCAGGGAGGAACACCGGGGAGCTGTTTTTT. This encodes CASSAGRNTGELFF. Supplemented by reference TRBV2 and TRBJ2-2, the full variable domain reads EPEVTQTPSHQVTQMGQEVILRCVPISNHLYFYWYRQILGQKVEFLVSFYNNEISEKSEIFDDQFSVERPDGSNFTLKIRSTKLEDSAMYFCASSAGRNTGELFFGEGSRLTVL.

The genes are TRBV11-1 and TRBJ2-1; the match to TRBD2 covers 9 bases. The V segment lost 2 bases and the J segment 0 bases; nucleotides outside the gene matches: 5. The CDR3 is 17 amino acids. Germline loops: CDR1 SGHAT, CDR2 FQDESV (reference sequence). The CDR3 nucleotides read TGTGCCAGCAGCTTATTAGCGGGGGTTTCCTCCTACAATGAGCAGTTCTTC. It is translated as CASSLLAGVSSYNEQFF.

This chain joins TRBV5-1 and TRBJ2-5, with D hard to call. Germline V gene lookup returns CDR1 SGHRS and CDR2 YFSETQ. CDR3 size: 13 residues. The V end lost 2 bases, the J end lost 5 bases, and 10 bases lay between the germline ends. The CDR3 protein is CASSLLGPETQYF. In DNA, the CDR3 is TGCGCCAGCAGCTTATTAGGACCCGAGACCCAGTACTTC.

The chain recombines TRBV7-6 with TRBJ2-2, with 7 bases lining up with TRBD1. CDR3 size: 15 residues. Per germline, CDR1 SGHVS and CDR2 FNYEAQ. V lost 6 bases to trimming and J lost 2 bases; unmatched junction nucleotides: 6. The CDR3 DNA is TGTGCCAGCAGGAGGGGGACAGTTAACACCGGGGAGCTGTTTTTT. Its protein product is CASRRGTVNTGELFF.

This clone was seen just once. The V call is TRBV30, the J call TRBJ1-4; 7 bases fit TRBD1. The trim removed 5 bases at V and 5 bases at J, leaving 17 bases unmatched. The CDR3 runs 17 residues. In germline, CDR1 is GTSNPN, CDR2 SVGIG (reference sequence). In DNA, the CDR3 is TGTGCCTGGCAAACACCGTACAGGGGCCGGGGAAATGAAAAACTGTTTTTT. It is translated as CAWQTPYRGRGNEKLFF.

This clone appeared once. The chain links TRBV5-6 to TRBJ1-1, with D perhaps TRBD1 (5 bases). Germline CDR1 is SGHDT and CDR2 is YYEEEE. This CDR3 region has 15 residues. Trimming left V 4 bases short and J 1 base short, with 14 bases between. The CDR3 nucleotides are TGTGCCAGCAGCCCGCTGGGGACGCCGAACACTGAAGCTTTCTTT. Translation: CASSPLGTPNTEAFF.

The chain carries TRBV19 and TRBJ1-4; the D gene is possibly TRBD1 (5 bases). This CDR3 region has 11 residues. V shed 4 bases and J shed 11 bases, with 8 bases lying between them. CDR1 and CDR2 from the germline V gene are LNHDA and SQIVND (reference sequence). The chain's CDR3 is CASSTGGKLFF. The CDR3 coding sequence is TGTGCCAGTAGTACGGGGGGGAAACTGTTTTTT.

The chain employs TRBV10-3 and TRBJ2-7; 8 bases match TRBD2. This CDR3 is built from 14 residues. Trimming at V came to 3 bases and at J to 2 bases, leaving 3 bases not matched to a gene. Germline V gene data show CDR1 as ENHRY and CDR2 as SYGVKD. CDR3 sequence reads: CAISDTSGTYEQYF. DNA for the CDR3: TGTGCCATCAGTGACACTAGCGGAACCTACGAGCAGTACTTC.

The V and J genes are TRBV29-1 and TRBJ1-1, with D perhaps matching TRBD1 (5 bases). The CDR3 is 15 amino acids. Trimming took off 0 bases at V and 1 base at J, with 12 bases between the two ends. Germline values: CDR1 SQVTM, CDR2 ANQGSEA. CDR3 bases: TGCAGCGTTGAAGATCTCGGCAGGGCGAACACTGAAGCTTTCTTT. This encodes CSVEDLGRANTEAFF.

The chain combines TRBV5-1 with TRBJ1-6, with D possibly being TRBD1 (5 bases). Trimming pared 0 bases from V and 5 bases from J, leaving 12 bases between. CDR1 SGHRS and CDR2 YFSETQ come from the germline V gene. CDR3 length: 16 residues. CDR3 region: CASSLASGGNNSPLHF. CDR3 coding DNA: TGCGCCAGCAGCTTGGCCAGCGGGGGGAATAATTCACCCCTCCACTTT.

The chain combines TRBV19 with TRBJ2-7; 13 bases align to TRBD2. V was clipped by 5 bases and J by 3 bases; unmatched bases: 4. CDR3 length: 15 residues. Per the germline V gene, CDR1 is LNHDA and CDR2 is SQIVND (reference sequence). CDR3 loop: CASSRGLAGVYEQYF. The DNA for the CDR3 is TGTGCCAGTAGTCGCGGACTAGCGGGGGTCTACGAGCAGTACTTC. The full variable domain, its missing parts supplied by reference TRBV19 and TRBJ2-7, is DGGITQSPKYLFRKEGQNVTLSCEQNLNHDAMYWYRQDPGQGLRLIYYSQIVNDFQKGDIAEGYSVSREKKESFPLTVTSAQKNPTAFYLCASSRGLAGVYEQYFGPGTRLTVT.

The chain recombines TRBV5-6 with TRBJ2-1; TRBD1 matches at 11 bases. The junction had 10 bases not matched to a gene; V was cut back by 4 bases and J by 10 bases. The length of the CDR3 is 15 residues. The V gene's germline CDR1 is SGHDT and CDR2 YYEEEE. CDR3 bases: TGTGCCAGCAGCCCGGGCCGGACAGGGGGCAGGGAGCAGTTCTTC. This gives the protein CASSPGRTGGREQFF.

Of note for this clone: The junction and the germline gene differ at one end; a read error may be behind it. The chain uses TRBV10-1 and TRBJ1-5; D not certain. This CDR3 is 15 amino acids long. Germline loops: CDR1 WNHNN, CDR2 SYGVQD (reference sequence). This chain's CDR3 is CASSESREGKQPQHF. CDR3 DNA: TGCGCCAGCAGTGAGTCGAGGGAGGGCAAGCAGCCCCAGCATTTT.

CDR3 in amino acids: CASTFTGGVNEKLFF. CDR3 in DNA: TGTGCCAGCACTTTCACAGGGGGTGTTAATGAAAAACTGTTTTTT. The V gene is TRBV19, the J gene TRBJ1-4, with 8 nucleotides matching TRBD1. The CDR3 covers 15 residues. The J segment lost 4 bases and the V segment lost 9 bases, leaving 10 bases of the junction unmatched. Germline-derived CDR1 and CDR2 are LNHDA and SQIVND (reference sequence).

The chain links TRBV18 to TRBJ1-2, with 8 nucleotides matching TRBD1. The CDR3 consists of 14 residues. Germline CDR1 KGHSH, CDR2 LQKENI. Losses at the gene ends were 3 bases for V and 8 bases for J; bases not matched to a gene: 8. The DNA of the CDR3 is TGTGCCAGCTCACCGCCGGACAGGGCTTACGGCTACACCTTC. The encoded protein is CASSPPDRAYGYTF.

This clone was counted once. This sequence joins TRBV11-2 and TRBJ1-2; D ambiguous. V gave up 5 bases and J gave up 0 bases, with 10 bases separating them. CDR1 and CDR2 (germline): SGHAT, FQNNGV. The CDR3 runs to 14 residues. Here the CDR3 DNA reads TGTGCCAGCAGCCCACACTCATCTAACTATGGCTACACCTTC. Translation: CASSPHSSNYGYTF. Drawing the rest from reference TRBV11-2 and TRBJ1-2, the complete variable domain is EAGVAQSPRYKIIEKRQSVAFWCNPISGHATLYWYQQILGQGPKLLIQFQNNGVVDDSQLPKDRFSAERLKGVDSTLKIQPAKLEDSAVYLCASSPHSSNYGYTFGSGTRLTVV.